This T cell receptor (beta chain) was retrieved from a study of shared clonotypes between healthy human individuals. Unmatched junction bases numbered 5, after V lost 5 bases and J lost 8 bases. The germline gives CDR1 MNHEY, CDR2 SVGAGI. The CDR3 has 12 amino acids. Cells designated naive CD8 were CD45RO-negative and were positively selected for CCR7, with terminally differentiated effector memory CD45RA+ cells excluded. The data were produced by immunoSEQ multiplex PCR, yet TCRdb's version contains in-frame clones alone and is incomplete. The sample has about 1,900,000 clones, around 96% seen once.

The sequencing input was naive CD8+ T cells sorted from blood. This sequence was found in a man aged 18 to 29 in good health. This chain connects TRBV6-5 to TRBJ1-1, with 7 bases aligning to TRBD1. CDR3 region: CASSITGAEAFF. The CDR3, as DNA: TGTGCCAGCAGTATTACAGGGGCAGAAGCTTTCTTT.